This T cell receptor (beta chain) was profiled in a study of tumor-infiltrating lymphocytes in primary liver carcinoma. Findings and caveats of the study: The proportion of top clones found throughout all five tumor regions was only about 8-25%.

A constant-region primer served to make TCR beta cDNA from roughly 460 ng total RNA. Modified slightly, ARM-PCR produced TCR beta libraries over three nested multiplex PCR rounds. The first two PCR rounds, roughly 9 cycles each, used TRBV1-TRBV30 forward primers and a C-beta reverse primer. TCRdb independently ran MiXCR on the multiplex PCR reads; one entry per CDR3 protein. The table shows approximately 100,000 distinct CDR3 sequences, with around two thirds occurring only once. As concerns this clonotype: Its antigen is not identified. Being one base from a much bigger clone, this may be a read error.

Trimming took 4 bases from V and 6 from J; bases not matched to a gene: 7. Germline values: CDR1 SGHRS, CDR2 YFSETQ. This CDR3 region has 14 residues. It was from approximately 22-30 mg of unsorted bulk tissue that RNA and DNA were co-extracted. Five separate regions per tumor were sampled. All tumor samples contained more than 75% viable tumor cells. The sample taken for sequencing was liver tumor tissue from sampling region 2. As for subset: tumor region T2, inferior pole. The genes are TRBV5-1 and TRBJ2-1; 7 bases match TRBD1. The sequence was obtained from a woman aged 60-70 years with primary liver carcinoma and hepatitis B virus infection. The CDR3 region is CASSKDRYSNEQFF. The CDR3 DNA reads TGCGCCAGCAGCAAGGACAGGTATAGCAATGAGCAGTTCTTC.